This section outlines one T cell receptor beta chain sequence together with its context. The data belong to a study of blood T cell repertoires in COVID-19. For the study at large: Acute and convalescent COVID-19 samples came from the United States, Italy and Spain. PBMCs, B-cell-depleted T cells, or T cells provided the cDNA or gDNA that made up the material.

The germline V and J ends were trimmed by 6 bases and 0 bases, with 12 bases remaining between them. The CDR3 consists of 14 residues. The V gene's germline CDR1 is MDHEN and CDR2 SYDVKM. Per the original methods: Scientists estimated how many nucleated cells there were by amplifying reference gene primers. The method was immunoSEQ multiplex PCR; TCRdb's version includes in-frame clones alone and lacks a portion of them. Clonal size and the V and J genes are those of that table, whereas D and trimming came from the DNA. The data show 90,000 to 150,000 clones, 85% to 90% seen once. Sequencing used peripheral blood. V and J are TRBV28 and TRBJ2-7, with D perhaps matching TRBD1 (6 bases). The receptor was derived from a man in his 70s with active or convalescent COVID-19. The CDR3 spells CASRAGQNSYEQYF. The CDR3 nucleotides read TGTGCCAGCAGAGCTGGACAGAACTCCTACGAGCAGTACTTC.